This T cell receptor beta chain was sequenced for a study of molecular identifiers for immune sequencing clone quantification listed by TCRdb under 2018. Broadly, across the study: In a replicate experiment, RNA from roughly 20,000 or 100,000 naive CD8 T cells was split into five aliquots, four of which were sequenced. This methods study benchmarked molecular-identifier clustering-based TCR repertoire sequencing (MIDCIRS) and TCR RNA copy counting, using CD8 T cells to do so. Results and caveats for the whole study, not just this receptor: When barcode sub-clustering was omitted, TCR diversity was inflated by chimeric consensus sequences, with chimeras reaching as high as 47%. In CMV-specific effector cells, clones with more than 20 RNA copies accounted for over 97% of molecules, whereas in naive cells such clones accounted for under 1%. Even against a background of about 960,000 naive CD8 T cells, spiked-in Jurkat TCR RNA amounting to a single cell's worth was reported to be detectable. The naive libraries included spiked-in Jurkat TCR RNA (roughly 9 copies' worth), and this RNA is not part of the donor repertoire. Modeling gave 3 to 3.5 recovered TCR RNA copies per cell versus around 10 by digital PCR, implying around 30% capture efficiency. Highly expanded clone sizes could be underestimated because identical TCR molecules may share a barcode.

Clipping removes 0 bases from V and 5 bases from J, with 6 as the unmatched junction base count. Sequences SGDLS (CDR1) and YYNGEE (CDR2) are obtained from the germline V gene. The CDR3, from cysteine to phenylalanine, totals 15 residues. Just the 45-base CDR3 DNA is kept, in frame starting at base 1. The library was made by PCR. The data were produced on a NextSeq 500. Bulk TCR libraries were generated as previously described, with the TCR primers listed in Table S5 used. The Qiagen AllPrep DNA/RNA kit was used to purify total RNA. Reads from multiple sequencing runs of the same library were pooled before analysis. As for the authors' bioinformatics: Reads were retained only if an exact TCR constant sequence was present, and the retained reads were trimmed to 150 nt and grouped according to their 12-nt molecular barcodes. Within each barcode group, reads were sub-clustered at a 15% Levenshtein threshold, and quality-weighted consensus sequences were built per RNA molecule. Non-functional sequences were removed, as were lower-count sequences one edit away from another. Based on a fit of two negative binomial distributions, barcode sub-clusters having less than 20% of the maximum read count were discarded. TCRdb passed the public sequencing reads through fastp at Q25 and MiXCR, retaining productive beta sequences. Every entry covers one CDR3 protein and lists the most common genes and DNA from its rows. TCRdb's processing, not the authors' own work, is the source of the V and J calls. This sample lists approximately 680,000 distinct CDR3 sequences; 25% were detected once. Of the sample, 0.75% to 0.8% falls within the top ten clones.

Libraries of naive CD8 T cells were built from about 21,000 to 970,000 sorted cells, with 10%, 30% or 50% of the purified RNA used. Naive CD8 T cells were FACS-sorted as CD8+CD4-CCR7+CD45RA+ on a BD FACSAria II into RLT Plus buffer. Detection sensitivity was tested by spiking Jurkat RNA equal to some 11 TCR copies' worth into samples containing 20,000-1,000,000 naive CD8 T cells. CD8 T cells were enriched using RosetteSep CD8+ T Cell Enrichment Cocktail and Ficoll-Paque, and the enriched cells then underwent ACK red cell lysis. This clonotype appeared a few times. Its antigen remains undetermined. No qualities accompany the bases; no much larger clone lies one base away.

This receptor was taken from a human donor in good health. Some libraries in this study had Jurkat cell RNA spiked in. Specimen: naive CD8+ T cells from blood, with Jurkat cell RNA spiked in. The cell subset or site label of this sample denotes: FACS-sorted CD8+CD4-CCR7+CD45RA+ naive T cells. Rearrangement joined TRBV9 to TRBJ1-2; 8 central nucleotides agree with TRBD1. The bases are TGTGCCAGCAGCGTAGCTTTGGACAGGGCTTATGGCTACACCTTC. Its protein product is CASSVALDRAYGYTF.